Each of the 25 T cell receptor beta chains below was sequenced from the same sample in a study of regulatory T cells in long-lasting Graves disease. Specified time point: newly diagnosed GD, antithyroid drugs for less than 3 months. RNA isolated from PBMCs was used to make the TCR library. HTBI primers from iRepertoire and Arm-PCR of CDR3 regions yielded the TCR beta libraries. One entry per CDR3 protein results from TCRdb running MiXCR on the multiplex PCR reads. The sample records a few hundred thousand distinct CDR3 sequences, around 18% being singletons. The data also belong to a second study, concerning T cells in Graves' hyperthyroidism and ophthalmopathy.

Sequenced here: peripheral blood mononuclear cells (PBMCs), sampled at new diagnosis, from a patient treated with antithyroid drugs. The receptor set was obtained from a woman aged 25 to 39 with Graves disease.

Comments on this clonotype: Only one base separates this from a far larger clonotype, so it likely reflects a read error. In DNA, the CDR3 is TGTGCCAGCAGCTCCCCAGCTTTCACTGAAGCTTTCTTT. Translating it yields CASSSPAFTEAFF. The chain has TRBV13 and TRBJ1-1; D not resolved. CDR1 is PRHDT, CDR2 FYEKMQ, per germline (reference sequence). The CDR3 spans 13 residues. Trimming shortened V by 4 bases and J by 4 bases, and 10 bases separated the two germline ends.

The table lists this clonotype with many counts. The chain recombines TRBV12-3 or TRBV12-4 with TRBJ1-1; a possible D gene is TRBD1 (5 bases). The CDR3 runs to 17 residues. V lost 1 base to trimming and J lost 6 bases, with 21 bases between them. The CDR3, as DNA: TGTGCCAGCAGTTTAGGTCCGGGACTCCGAATGGTTTCTGAAGCTTTCTTT. Its translation is CASSLGPGLRMVSEAFF.

This clonotype was seen ten or more times. The chain recombines TRBV4-1 with TRBJ1-4; a possible D gene is TRBD1 (6 bases). Germline V gene sequence: CDR1 MGHRA, CDR2 YSYEKL. V lost 0 bases to trimming and J lost 6 bases, with 14 bases between them. CDR3 size: 16 residues. CDR3 region: CASSQDAGGADEKLFF. CDR3 nucleotides: TGCGCCAGCAGCCAAGACGCGGGGGGCGCGGATGAAAAACTGTTTTTT.

The chain employs TRBV7-2 and TRBJ1-1; 11 bases are shared with TRBD1. The CDR3 covers 15 residues. V lost 5 bases to trimming and J lost 4 bases; unmatched junction nucleotides: 6. Germline CDR1 is SGHTA and CDR2 is FQGNSA. In DNA form, the CDR3 reads TGTGCCAGCAGCCCGGACAGGGGGCTGGGCACTGAAGCTTTCTTT. It yields the protein CASSPDRGLGTEAFF.

At least ten counts were recorded for this clonotype. J is TRBJ2-1 and V is TRBV27, with a possible D match to TRBD2 (6 bases). The CDR3 covers 13 residues. The ends were cut back, 8 bases at V and 4 bases at J, with 12 bases in the middle. Germline V gene data show CDR1 as MNHEY and CDR2 as SMNVEV (reference sequence). The CDR3 here is CASGLAVYNEQFF. The CDR3 DNA sequence: TGTGCCAGCGGGTTAGCGGTGTACAATGAGCAGTTCTTC.

In the case of this clonotype: This may come from a read error, since a much larger clone is one base off. This sequence joins TRBV7-9 and TRBJ2-1, with D uncertain. The V end lost 4 bases, the J end lost 2 bases, and 6 bases lay between the germline ends. The CDR3 consists of 13 residues. Looked up from germline, CDR1 is SEHNR and CDR2 is FQNEAQ (reference sequence). This CDR3 is CASSSPTYNEQFF. As DNA, the CDR3 is TGTGCCAGCAGCTCCCCTACCTACAATGAGCAGTTCTTC.

This clonotype occurred many times. The chain joins TRBV20-1 to TRBJ2-6, with 8 bases matching TRBD1. From germline, CDR1 is DFQATT and CDR2 SNEGSKA (reference sequence). V trimming: 7 bases; J trimming: 1 base; junction bases outside the gene matches: 12. CDR3 length: 17 residues. CDR3 nucleotide sequence: TGCAGTGTCAGGTGGAGACAGGGGATTTCTGGGGCCAACGTCCTGACTTTC. As protein: CSVRWRQGISGANVLTF.

The sample holds many counts of this clonotype. The rearrangement uses TRBV20-1 and TRBJ2-7; no reliable D call. V lost 3 bases and J lost 0, with 6 bases in between. This CDR3 region has 12 residues. CDR1 and CDR2 from the germline V gene are DFQATT and SNEGSKA (reference sequence). The CDR3 region is CSARSSSYEQYF. As DNA, the CDR3 is TGCAGTGCTAGGTCGAGCTCCTACGAGCAGTACTTC.

The rearrangement uses TRBV29-1 and TRBJ2-5; D call uncertain. The V gene's germline CDR1 is SQVTM and CDR2 ANQGSEA. The V and J ends lost 4 bases and 5 bases respectively, with 8 bases between them. The CDR3 contains 11 residues. CDR3 sequence: CSVGRLETQYF. The CDR3 DNA reads as TGCAGCGTTGGGCGTCTGGAGACCCAGTACTTC. The whole variable domain, remainder taken from reference TRBV29-1 and TRBJ2-5, is SAVISQKPSRDICQRGTSLTIQCQVDSQVTMMFWYRQQPGQSLTLIATANQGSEATYESGFVIDKFPISRPNLTFSTLTVSNMSPEDSSIYLCSVGRLETQYFGPGTRLLVL.

This clonotype was observed a handful of times. Being one base from a much bigger clone, this may be a read error. The CDR3 end shows no conserved phenylalanine or tryptophan, and so a read error is likely. The V and J genes are TRBV11-3 and TRBJ2-1, with D possibly matching TRBD1 (8 bases). Germline V gene lookup returns CDR1 SGHNT and CDR2 YENEEA. The V and J ends lost 5 bases and 3 bases respectively, with 20 bases between them. The CDR3 loop spans 17 amino acids. The CDR3 region has the DNA TGTGCCAGCAGCAAGGACAGGGAGGGGGACTACTACAATGAGCAGTTCATC. This encodes CASSKDREGDYYNEQFI.

This clonotype appeared many times. This chain connects TRBV18 to TRBJ2-1; weak D call: TRBD2 (5 bases). Germline lookup yields CDR1 KGHSH and CDR2 LQKENI. Trimming left V 2 bases short and J 4 bases short, with 12 bases between. The CDR3 runs to 15 residues. The CDR3: CASSPSSSGYNEQFF. For the CDR3, the DNA is TGTGCCAGCTCACCAAGTTCGAGCGGATACAATGAGCAGTTCTTC.

This clonotype came up many times. The DNA of the CDR3 is TGTGCCAGCAGTAAAGACCCCGGAACCTATAATTCACCCCTCCACTTT. Encoded protein: CASSKDPGTYNSPLHF. The rearrangement links TRBV2 to TRBJ1-6; D ambiguous. V dropped 5 bases and J dropped 2 bases, with 13 bases sitting between them. CDR1 SNHLY and CDR2 FYNNEI come from the germline V gene. The CDR3 has 16 residues.

This clonotype appeared many times. The CDR3: CSASGLAGGANTGELFF. The CDR3 nucleotides read TGCAGTGCTAGCGGGCTAGCGGGGGGAGCTAACACCGGGGAGCTGTTTTTT. The chain has TRBV20-1 and TRBJ2-2; 11 bases are shared with TRBD2. From germline, CDR1 is DFQATT and CDR2 SNEGSKA (reference sequence). This CDR3 region has 17 residues. V dropped 3 bases and J dropped 2; count of bases not matched to a gene: 8.

This clonotype was counted many times. The V call is TRBV12-3 or TRBV12-4, the J call TRBJ2-1; possibly TRBD1 or TRBD2 for D (9 bases each). Trimming pared 4 bases from V and 8 bases from J, leaving 24 bases between. This CDR3 is built from 17 residues. CDR3 sequence: CASSSGPERGDRDEQFF. The CDR3 DNA reads as TGTGCCAGCAGTTCGGGACCCGAGCGGGGGGACAGGGATGAGCAGTTCTTC.

This clonotype appeared many times. The V call is TRBV6-4, the J call TRBJ1-5, with TRBD1 matching over 8 bases. CDR3 length: 18 residues. Trimming took 3 bases from V and 2 from J; bases not matched to a gene: 12. Germline assignment: CDR1 MRHNA and CDR2 SNTAGT. In DNA, the CDR3 is TGTGCCAGCAGTGAGTGGCAGGGGGCTGGTTATGGCAATCAGCCCCAGCATTTT. It is translated as CASSEWQGAGYGNQPQHF.

This clonotype appeared many times. This chain links TRBV20-1 with TRBJ1-1; weak D call: TRBD1 (5 bases). The ends were cut back, 3 bases at V and 11 bases at J, with 19 bases in the middle. CDR3 length: 13 amino acids. Germline-derived CDR1 and CDR2 are DFQATT and SNEGSKA (reference sequence). CDR3 sequence (DNA): TGCAGTGCTAGGAGGGGTTCGTGGCAGGAGGCTTTCTTT. Its translation is CSARRGSWQEAFF.

In the case of this clonotype: A single base separates this from a much larger clone, so it may be a read error. The genes are TRBV12-3 or TRBV12-4 and TRBJ2-2; 13 nucleotides agree with TRBD2. The CDR3 covers 16 residues. CDR3 residues: CASRPTSGGYTGGLFF. CDR3 in DNA: TGTGCCAGCAGACCGACTAGCGGGGGGTACACCGGGGGGCTGTTTTTT.

This chain connects TRBV5-1 to TRBJ2-2; 11 bases line up with TRBD1. Germline assignment: CDR1 SGHRS and CDR2 YFSETQ. Germline trimming cut 3 bases from V and 6 bases from J; bases unmatched to any gene: 10. The CDR3 is 17 amino acids. The CDR3 spells CASSSTLGQGESGELFF. In DNA form, the CDR3 reads TGCGCCAGCAGCTCGACGTTGGGACAGGGGGAATCCGGGGAGCTGTTTTTT.

This clonotype was recorded many times. This chain uses TRBV20-1 with TRBJ2-5; D remains ambiguous. The CDR3 extends over 16 amino acids. Trimming removed 5 bases from V and 0 bases from J, with 19 bases in between. Germline V gene data show CDR1 as DFQATT and CDR2 as SNEGSKA (reference sequence). This CDR3 is CSAPYVPNLYQETQYF. The CDR3 DNA sequence: TGCAGTGCTCCCTATGTCCCGAACCTATACCAAGAGACCCAGTACTTC.

This clonotype came up many times. V gene TRBV7-9 combines with J gene TRBJ2-3; the D is unclear. The CDR3 length is 16 residues. The germline V and J ends were trimmed by 1 base and 11 bases, with 22 bases remaining between them. CDR1 is SEHNR and CDR2 is FQNEAQ in the germline V gene (reference sequence). CDR3 amino acids: CASSLGSSRSLGVQYF. In nucleotides, the CDR3 is TGTGCCAGCAGCTTAGGTAGCTCAAGGTCCCTCGGTGTGCAGTATTTT.

This clonotype was counted many times. The rearrangement uses TRBV14 and TRBJ2-1, with 8 bases fitting TRBD1. Germline lookup yields CDR1 SGHDN and CDR2 FVKESK. The CDR3 extends over 16 amino acids. Unmatched junction bases numbered 14, after V lost 5 bases and J lost 8 bases. CDR3 coding DNA: TGTGCCAGCAGCTTAGGCGGCAGGGGGCGTTTGCATGAGCAGTTCTTC. Its protein product is CASSLGGRGRLHEQFF.

This clonotype was found many times. The rearrangement uses TRBV19 and TRBJ2-6; D gene unclear. V lost 4 bases, J lost 4 bases, and 17 bases lay in between. The CDR3 has 17 amino acids. Germline V lookup: CDR1 LNHDA, CDR2 SQIVND (reference sequence). The CDR3 bases are TGTGCCAGTAGTACGTCGTCCCGGGCCTCCGGGGCCAACGTCCTGACTTTC. Translated: CASSTSSRASGANVLTF.

This clonotype was counted ten times or more. The genes are TRBV10-3 and TRBJ2-1, with 10 bases aligning to TRBD1. Per germline, CDR1 ENHRY and CDR2 SYGVKD. This CDR3 comprises 17 residues. The trim removed 0 bases at V and 4 bases at J, leaving 6 bases unmatched. In nucleotides, the CDR3 is TGTGCCATCAGTGAGTCTGGCGGACAGGGGGTTTACAATGAGCAGTTCTTC. It encodes CAISESGGQGVYNEQFF.

This clonotype was seen a handful of times. The J gene is TRBJ2-7, the V gene TRBV9, with 7 bases aligning to TRBD1. Germline V gives CDR1 SGDLS, CDR2 YYNGEE. With V trimmed by 4 bases and J by 2 bases, 6 bases remained unmatched. The CDR3 runs to 14 residues. This CDR3 is CASSPHRGPYEQYF. DNA for the CDR3: TGTGCCAGCAGCCCCCACAGGGGACCCTACGAGCAGTACTTC.

This clonotype has more than one count but fewer than ten. V is TRBV6-6 and J is TRBJ2-3, with TRBD2 identical over 11 bases. The germline CDR1 and CDR2 sequences are MNHNY and SVGAGI (reference sequence). The junction had 10 bases not matched to a gene; V was cut back by 0 bases and J by 5 bases. CDR3 length: 18 residues. As DNA, the CDR3 is TGTGCCAGCAGTTACTCGGATAGCGGGGGGGTGATATTAGATACGCAGTATTTT. Its translation: CASSYSDSGGVILDTQYF.